The 3 T cell receptor beta chains in this list originate from one sample, sequenced in a study of technical replicates of blood from a few donors. Assay used: immunoSEQ multiplex PCR; TCRdb lists only in-frame clones, some missing. This sample carries some 71,000 clones, 95% to 98% of them seen once, and the ten largest clones take approximately 0.18%. The specimen sequenced was T cells isolated from PBMCs. Receptors were obtained from a human donor in good health.

This chain connects TRBV13 to TRBJ2-1, with 11 bases that match TRBD2. This CDR3 contains 16 residues. Trimming removed 5 bases from V and 8 bases from J; junction bases left unmatched: 11. CDR1 PRHDT and CDR2 FYEKMQ come from the germline V gene (reference sequence). The CDR3 loop is CASSRATSGGRYEQFF. The CDR3 DNA reads TGTGCCAGCAGCCGAGCCACTAGCGGGGGTAGGTATGAGCAGTTCTTC.

This clone was observed a single time. V and J are TRBV10-3 and TRBJ1-6; D may be TRBD1 (5 bases). Deletions cut 8 bases from V and 10 bases from J, with 15 bases between. Germline loops: CDR1 ENHRY, CDR2 SYGVKD. This CDR3 is built from 13 residues. As DNA, the CDR3 is TGTGCCATCGCGTCGACGGACAACTCACCCCTCCACTTT. Translation gives CAIASTDNSPLHF.

The V and J genes are TRBV6-5 and TRBJ1-5; no reliable D call. V lost 5 bases and J lost 4, with 12 bases in between. The germline CDR1 and CDR2 sequences are MNHEY and SVGAGI. This CDR3 comprises 14 residues. The CDR3 sequence: CASSRLALNQPQHF. The CDR3 DNA follows: TGTGCCAGCAGTCGGTTAGCCCTGAATCAGCCCCAGCATTTT.